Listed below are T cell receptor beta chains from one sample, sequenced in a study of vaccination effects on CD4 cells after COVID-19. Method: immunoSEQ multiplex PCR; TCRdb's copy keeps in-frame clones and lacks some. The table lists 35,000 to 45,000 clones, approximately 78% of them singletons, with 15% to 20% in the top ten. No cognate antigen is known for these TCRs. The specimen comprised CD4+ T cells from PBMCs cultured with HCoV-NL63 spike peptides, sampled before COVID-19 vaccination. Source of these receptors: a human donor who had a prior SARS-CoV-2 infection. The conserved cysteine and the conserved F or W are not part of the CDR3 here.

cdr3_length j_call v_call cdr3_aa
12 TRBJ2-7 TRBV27 ASSFLAGGYEQY
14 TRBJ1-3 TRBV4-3 ASSLNPRGAGNTIY
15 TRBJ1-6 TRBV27 ASSFRFGQGLVSPLH
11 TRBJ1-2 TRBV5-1 ASSFGDRVGYT
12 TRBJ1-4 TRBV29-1 SAKDRGTNEKLF
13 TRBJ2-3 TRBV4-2 ASSQGGLRTDTQY
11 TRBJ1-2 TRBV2 ASSVLAAWGYT
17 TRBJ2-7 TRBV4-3 ASSQDTRQRLAASYEQY
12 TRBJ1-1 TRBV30 AWICRGQVPEAF
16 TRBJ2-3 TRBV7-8 ASSLARRARGLTDTQY
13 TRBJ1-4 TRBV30 AWRPGIQPSEKLF
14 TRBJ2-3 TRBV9 ASSVGLRPGRTTQY
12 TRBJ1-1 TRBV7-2 ASSLVGGVAEAF
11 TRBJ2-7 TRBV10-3 AISRQGGYEQY
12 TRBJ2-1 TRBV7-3 ASSWSGRNNEQF
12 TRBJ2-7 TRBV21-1 ARLISGDSYEQY